One sample yielded the 27 T cell receptor beta chains listed below, sequenced in a study of cytomegalovirus exposure and HLA in healthy donors (dated by TCRdb to between 2016 and 2019). Receptors were amplified or captured by the immunoSEQ multiplex PCR assay. The multiplex PCR relied on a mix of 60 forward primers for TCR Vbeta segments and 13 reverse primers for TCR Jbeta segments. Held by TCRdb, this immuneACCESS table contains in-frame sequences only and omits some clones. Under half of the omission traces to an unresolved V gene where checked; the cause of the rest is unknown. The sample table holds about 130,000 clones, of which about 74% were seen once. Over 2% of the sample belongs to the ten largest clones. Material: PBMCs. Source of these receptors: a man aged 30 to 45 in good health and CMV-seronegative.

V is TRBV10-3 and J is TRBJ2-3; D perhaps matches TRBD1 (5 bases). The V end lost 6 bases, the J end lost 0 bases, and 10 bases lay between the germline ends. The CDR3 consists of 14 residues. Germline values: CDR1 ENHRY, CDR2 SYGVKD. Here the CDR3 reads CAISQQGSTDTQYF. The CDR3 bases are TGTGCCATCAGCCAGCAGGGAAGCACAGATACGCAGTATTTT.

The chain has TRBV5-1 and TRBJ2-2; D might be TRBD1 (6 bases). The V end was cut by 0 bases, the J end by 7 bases, with 10 bases between. The CDR3 loop spans 14 amino acids. CDR1 and CDR2 from the germline V gene are SGHRS and YFSETQ. Here the CDR3 DNA reads TGCGCCAGCAGCTTGGGGATACAGGGCGGGGAGCTGTTTTTT. Its translation: CASSLGIQGGELFF.

The chain carries TRBV4-1 and TRBJ1-3; a weak D match, TRBD1 (5 bases). This CDR3 has 16 amino acids. Trimming took 0 bases from V and 9 from J, leaving 18 bases between them. The germline V gene encodes CDR1 MGHRA and CDR2 YSYEKL. The CDR3 DNA sequence: TGCGCCAGCAGCCAAGATGAAACATGGGACTTAGGCACCATATATTTT. Translated, it gives CASSQDETWDLGTIYF.

This clone was seen more than once but under ten times. V usage is TRBV11-3 and J usage is TRBJ2-3, with D possibly TRBD1 on 6 matching bases. The germline CDR1 and CDR2 sequences are SGHNT and YENEEA. Between the trimmed V and J ends, which lost 5 bases and 5 bases, there was a span of 14 bases. The CDR3 spans 14 residues. For the CDR3, the DNA is TGTGCCAGCAGCGACGGACAGCCGCGAGATACGCAGTATTTT. It is translated as CASSDGQPRDTQYF.

This chain joins TRBV9 and TRBJ1-3, with TRBD1 as a possible D gene (5 bases). Germline V gene lookup returns CDR1 SGDLS and CDR2 YYNGEE. The ends were cut back, 6 bases at V and 0 bases at J, with 16 bases in the middle. The CDR3 extends over 16 amino acids. CDR3 residues: CASTAGPRDSGNTIYF. The CDR3, as DNA: TGTGCCAGCACCGCGGGACCGCGGGACTCTGGAAACACCATATATTTT.

This clone came up a few times. The chain couples TRBV27 to TRBJ2-2, with a weak D call TRBD2 (7 bases). In germline, CDR1 is MNHEY, CDR2 SMNVEV (reference sequence). CDR3 length equals 17 residues. The V gene lost 6 bases and the J gene lost 5 bases, with 22 bases spanning the gap. The CDR3 DNA reads as TGTGCCAGCAGAGGGGGTGGGAGGGCCGACGGAACCGGGGAGCTGTTTTTT. Encoded protein: CASRGGGRADGTGELFF.

The rearrangement uses TRBV5-6 and TRBJ1-4, with 7 bases aligning to TRBD1. In germline, CDR1 is SGHDT, CDR2 YYEEEE. The CDR3 sequence is 15 residues long. Unmatched junction bases numbered 12, after V lost 5 bases and J lost 8 bases. CDR3 bases: TGTGCCAGCAGTTACCTACGGGACAGTTGGGAAAAACTGTTTTTT. Amino acids: CASSYLRDSWEKLFF.

This chain uses TRBV27 with TRBJ2-7; the D gene is possibly TRBD1 (5 bases). Per germline, CDR1 MNHEY and CDR2 SMNVEV (reference sequence). CDR3 length: 15 residues. With 3 bases removed from V and 0 bases from J, the gap between germline ends came to 12 bases. CDR3 coding DNA: TGTGCCAGCAGTTTTCAGGGTGGGGTCTCCTACGAGCAGTACTTC. Translating gives CASSFQGGVSYEQYF.

This chain connects TRBV5-1 to TRBJ1-1; 7 bases match TRBD1. Unmatched junction bases numbered 6, after V lost 4 bases and J lost 3 bases. The CDR3 has 14 amino acids. Germline lookup yields CDR1 SGHRS and CDR2 YFSETQ. The CDR3 spells CASSAGTVDTEAFF. CDR3 nucleotide sequence: TGCGCCAGCAGCGCCGGGACAGTCGACACTGAAGCTTTCTTT.

This clone was counted only a few times. This chain links TRBV11-3 with TRBJ2-7; 10 bases agree with TRBD1. The CDR3 covers 16 residues. J was trimmed by 3 bases and V by 2 bases; bases with no gene match: 7. Germline V CDR1 and CDR2: SGHNT, YENEEA. In DNA form, the CDR3 reads TGTGCCAGCAGCTTAAGAGCCGGGACAGGGGACTACGAGCAGTACTTC. This sequence encodes CASSLRAGTGDYEQYF.

The rearrangement links TRBV29-1 to TRBJ2-3; no clear D. The CDR3 covers 15 residues. The V and J ends lost 3 bases and 3 bases respectively, with 16 bases between them. The germline V gene has CDR1 SQVTM and CDR2 ANQGSEA. This CDR3 reads CSVEARFVGTDTQYF. CDR3 DNA sequence: TGCAGCGTTGAGGCGAGGTTTGTTGGGACAGATACGCAGTATTTT.

V usage is TRBV4-2 and J usage is TRBJ2-3; TRBD2 agrees at 11 bases. Germline V CDR1 and CDR2: LGHNA, YNFKEQ. The CDR3 has 17 residues. The J segment lost 2 bases and the V segment lost 0 bases, leaving 4 bases of the junction unmatched. The CDR3 is CASSQEPGLAATDTQYF. The CDR3 DNA follows: TGTGCCAGCAGCCAAGAACCGGGACTAGCGGCCACAGATACGCAGTATTTT.

V and J are TRBV5-6 and TRBJ2-1; weak D call: TRBD2 (6 bases). The CDR3 consists of 14 residues. V was shortened by 5 bases and J by 13 bases, with 22 bases between the two germline ends. Germline V CDR1 and CDR2: SGHDT, YYEEEE. This CDR3 reads CASRQSPTEGIQFF. CDR3 sequence (DNA): TGTGCCAGCAGACAATCCCCCACGGAGGGTATTCAGTTCTTC.

J is TRBJ1-6 and V is TRBV6-5; TRBD1 matches 9 bases. Germline-derived CDR1 and CDR2 are MNHEY and SVGAGI. CDR3 size: 14 residues. J lost 10 bases, V lost 2 bases, and 3 bases had no gene match. The CDR3 loop reads CASSYGTGKSPLHF. The CDR3 region has the DNA TGTGCCAGCAGTTACGGGACAGGGAAGTCACCCCTCCACTTT.

In this sample, this clone turned up once. CDR3 bases: TGTGCCAGCAGCCCGCGAGGGAACGGGGAGCTGTTTTTT. Translated: CASSPRGNGELFF. The V and J genes are TRBV11-3 and TRBJ2-2; D possibly corresponds to TRBD2 (5 bases). The V gene lost 5 bases and the J gene lost 7 bases, with 11 bases spanning the gap. The length of the CDR3 is 13 residues. Germline CDR1 reads SGHNT; CDR2 reads YENEEA.

V and J are TRBV18 and TRBJ1-2; D possibly corresponds to TRBD1 (6 bases). Deletions cut 3 bases from V and 7 bases from J, with 15 bases between. The CDR3 runs 14 residues. Germline V gene lookup returns CDR1 KGHSH and CDR2 LQKENI. The CDR3, as DNA: TGTGCCAGCTCACCGGCCAACAGGGCCGCTGGCTACACCTTC. It translates to CASSPANRAAGYTF.

V gene TRBV11-2 combines with J gene TRBJ2-1, with 8 nucleotides matching TRBD2. The CDR3 spans 19 residues. The V gene end was trimmed by 2 bases and the J gene end by 9 bases; junction bases not matched to a gene: 21. Germline V gene lookup returns CDR1 SGHAT and CDR2 FQNNGV. The DNA for the CDR3 is TGTGCCAGCAGCTTAACGGTTCCGATAGGGAACGGGAGGGCCGGTGAGCAGTTCTTC. Protein: CASSLTVPIGNGRAGEQFF.

This clone has a handful of counts. The same CDR3 also results from other DNA sequences found in this sample. This chain connects TRBV18 to TRBJ2-7, with 9 nucleotides matching TRBD1. The CDR3 is made up of 14 amino acids. CDR1 is KGHSH, CDR2 LQKENI, per germline. Germline trimming cut 3 bases from V and 4 bases from J; bases unmatched to any gene: 4. The CDR3, as DNA: TGTGCCAGCTCACCTAGACAGGGGGTATACGAGCAGTACTTC. This gives the protein CASSPRQGVYEQYF.

This clone turned up a few times. The J gene is TRBJ2-7, the V gene TRBV19; TRBD2 matches 12 bases. Germline CDR1 reads LNHDA; CDR2 reads SQIVND (reference sequence). CDR3 length: 16 amino acids. V was clipped by 3 bases and J by 3 bases; unmatched bases: 6. Written as DNA, the CDR3 is TGTGCCAGTAGTATCTCGGTGACTAGCGGGAGCTACGAGCAGTACTTC. Its protein is CASSISVTSGSYEQYF. Combining the CDR3 with reference TRBV19 and TRBJ2-7 gives the whole variable domain DGGITQSPKYLFRKEGQNVTLSCEQNLNHDAMYWYRQDPGQGLRLIYYSQIVNDFQKGDIAEGYSVSREKKESFPLTVTSAQKNPTAFYLCASSISVTSGSYEQYFGPGTRLTVT.

V gene TRBV11-3 combines with J gene TRBJ2-3; D gene uncertain. CDR3 length: 15 residues. V shed 1 base and J shed 6 bases, with 14 bases lying between them. Germline V lookup: CDR1 SGHNT, CDR2 YENEEA. The CDR3 DNA is TGTGCCAGCAGCTTAGGGGTCGATCTCAGGGATACGCAGTATTTT. Translating it yields CASSLGVDLRDTQYF. The whole variable domain, remainder taken from reference TRBV11-3 and TRBJ2-3, is EAGVVQSPRYKIIEKKQPVAFWCNPISGHNTLYWYLQNLGQGPELLIRYENEEAVDDSQLPKDRFSAERLKGVDSTLKIQPAELGDSAVYLCASSLGVDLRDTQYFGPGTRLTVL.

The genes are TRBV5-1 and TRBJ2-7; D unresolved. The CDR3 spans 12 residues. Germline V lookup: CDR1 SGHRS, CDR2 YFSETQ. V lost 1 base and J lost 4, with 6 bases in between. CDR3 residues: CASSLYGYEQYF. Written as DNA, the CDR3 is TGCGCCAGCAGCTTGTACGGGTACGAGCAGTACTTC.

The V gene is TRBV6-1, the J gene TRBJ2-6; no clear D. Germline V gene sequence: CDR1 MNHNS, CDR2 SASEGT. This CDR3 is built from 12 residues. The CDR3 DNA is TGTGCGGTGGGCACTGGGGCCAACGTCCTGACTTTC. Encoded protein: CAVGTGANVLTF.

In this sample, this clone turned up once. The V and J genes are TRBV9 and TRBJ1-5, with D perhaps TRBD1 (5 bases). CDR1 is SGDLS and CDR2 is YYNGEE in the germline V gene. V lost 4 bases to trimming and J lost 9 bases, with 14 bases between them. This CDR3 has 13 amino acids. DNA for the CDR3: TGTGCCAGCAGCCCCAGGGCCCTCGGGCCCCAGCATTTT. It specifies CASSPRALGPQHF.

The chain recombines TRBV19 with TRBJ1-4; 7 positions match TRBD1. Germline V gives CDR1 LNHDA, CDR2 SQIVND (reference sequence). The CDR3 sequence is 14 residues long. J was trimmed by 8 bases and V by 3 bases; bases with no gene match: 6. The CDR3 reads CASSIRGGEEKLFF. The CDR3 region has the DNA TGTGCCAGTAGTATTCGAGGGGGCGAGGAAAAACTGTTTTTT.

The V and J genes are TRBV7-3 and TRBJ2-2, with D possibly TRBD1 on 6 matching bases. The CDR3 has 14 residues. V shed 5 bases and J shed 5 bases, with 12 bases lying between them. Germline V CDR1 and CDR2: SGHTA, FQGTGA. Here the CDR3 DNA reads TGTGCCAGCAGCAAACAGGGTTGGACCGGGGAGCTGTTTTTT. Its translation is CASSKQGWTGELFF.

This chain uses TRBV2 with TRBJ1-2; D not certain. The CDR3 has 12 amino acids. The germline V gene encodes CDR1 SNHLY and CDR2 FYNNEI. The V and J ends lost 2 bases and 4 bases respectively, with 5 bases between them. DNA of the CDR3: TGTGCCAGCAGTGAACACTTCTATGGCTACACCTTC. Translated: CASSEHFYGYTF.

The J gene is TRBJ2-1, the V gene TRBV5-1; 14 bases are a match to TRBD2. This CDR3 comprises 15 residues. Germline CDR1 SGHRS, CDR2 YFSETQ. Trimming at V came to 4 bases and at J to 10 bases, leaving 7 bases not matched to a gene. The DNA of the CDR3 is TGCGCCAGCAGCGGGGGACTAGCGGGAGTATCCGAGCAGTTCTTC. As protein: CASSGGLAGVSEQFF.